This TCR beta chain was sequenced for a study of shared clonotypes between healthy human individuals. The wider study: Donor composition was a couple of women and three men, aged 18 to 49.

About this clone: Its target is not known.

CDR1 is SGDLS and CDR2 is YYNGEE in the germline V gene. The CDR3 covers 11 residues. V was shortened by 5 bases and J by 4 bases, with 6 bases between the two germline ends. Deep-level running was used for the assay. Produced via immunoSEQ multiplex PCR; TCRdb's table is partial and in-frame only. The sample lists about 800,000 clones; approximately 97% were seen once. The naive CD8 subset, CD45RO-negative cells positively selected for CCR7, excluded terminally differentiated effector memory CD45RA+ cells. Findings and limits, study-wide: Sampling involved blood alone; tissue repertoires likely differ. Across a handful of donors, naive CD4 shared roughly 5%, naive CD8 under 4%, memory CD4 roughly 2.5%, memory CD8 approximately 0.4%.

This TCR came from a man aged 30 to 45 in good health. This chain joins TRBV9 and TRBJ1-2; the D is unclear. The sequenced sample was naive CD8+ T cells sorted from blood. CDR3 loop: CASRSVYGYTF. The CDR3 nucleotides read TGTGCCAGCAGATCCGTCTATGGCTACACCTTC.